These T cell receptor beta chains were read from a single sample in a study of Graves' ophthalmopathy and Graves' hyperthyroidism. Each CDR3 protein gets one entry after TCRdb re-called the multiplex PCR reads with MiXCR. Found here are 900,000 to 1,200,000 distinct CDR3 sequences, about 40% of them singletons; the top ten hold around 10%. Material: peripheral blood or thyroid tissue (not recorded which). The receptor set was obtained from an adult man with Graves' hyperthyroidism. CDR3s include the opening cysteine and the closing phenylalanine or tryptophan. Clone size is stated in some rows and not others, as once, few, many or a class when expanded.

clone size	CDR3 length	J gene	V gene	CDR3 protein
-	16	TRBJ2-2	TRBV24-1	CATSDFRAANTGELFF
many	16	TRBJ2-7	TRBV24-1	CATSDRGVAGAHEQYF
once	15	TRBJ1-1	TRBV10-3	CAISDYREQNTEAFF
many	13	TRBJ1-6	TRBV14	CASSPEDRPPLHF
few	14	TRBJ2-5	TRBV12-3/TRBV12-4	CASSYHRGQETQYF
-	15	TRBJ2-7	TRBV7-2	CASSLGGVPLYEQYF
-	12	TRBJ1-2	TRBV6-1	CASIGLGDGYTF
many	15	TRBJ2-2	TRBV2	CASSEVAPTAGELFF
-	19	TRBJ2-2	TRBV12-3/TRBV12-4	CASSPGTGGRPSGGGELFF
few	18	TRBJ2-2	TRBV19	CASSLRKIMGQGSGELFF
few	13	TRBJ1-1	TRBV4-1	CASSQDMGAEAFF
-	17	TRBJ2-2	TRBV10-1	CASSYRTWRRFTGELFF
many	11	TRBJ2-5	TRBV7-2	CASSPGVAQYF
many	15	TRBJ1-1	TRBV20-1	CSARVGWKENTEAFF
many	14	TRBJ2-7	TRBV7-9	CASSPPQGAYEQYF
-	15	TRBJ1-2	TRBV4-3	CASSQEGRRLGGYTF
-	14	TRBJ1-4	TRBV28	CASSSVVGPGKLFF
-	17	TRBJ2-5	TRBV9	CASSVAGTRRTQETQYF
many	13	TRBJ2-7	TRBV5-1	CASSRWESYEQYF
-	17	TRBJ2-2	TRBV5-1	CASSRADLTANTGELFF
once	13	TRBJ1-2	TRBV12-3/TRBV12-4	CASSFSSHQGYAF
-	14	TRBJ1-1	TRBV6-1	CASSGQDRNTEAFF
once	13	TRBJ2-7	TRBV10-2	CASSAELAEAVYF
-	17	TRBJ1-4	TRBV7-9	CASSSTGQGTDIEKLFF
-	14	TRBJ2-7	TRBV7-9	CASSATSAAYEQYF
many	15	TRBJ2-7	TRBV12-3/TRBV12-4	CASSLQAGAVYEQYF
-	13	TRBJ2-1	TRBV15	CATSTRIYNEQFF
-	14	TRBJ1-1	TRBV6-2/TRBV6-3	CASIFRDIYTEAFF
-	15	TRBJ2-2	TRBV6-1	CASSEVWDSLRELFF
-	11	TRBJ1-2	TRBV29-1	CTGRTNYGYTF
-	11	TRBJ1-1	TRBV10-3	CAIRGQIEAFF
-	12	TRBJ1-4	TRBV20-1	CSYSEEGEKLFF
-	14	TRBJ1-4	TRBV9	CASSVDVRIEKLFF
many	14	TRBJ2-7	TRBV7-9	CASGLGLGSYEQYF
-	11	TRBJ2-6	TRBV6-2/TRBV6-3	CATGMFNVLTF
many	14	TRBJ1-2	TRBV20-1	CSARDRASNYGYTF
-	11	TRBJ2-7	TRBV10-1	CASSGPEGKYF
-	15	TRBJ2-5	TRBV5-5	CASSLEGGPGETQYF
many	16	TRBJ2-6	TRBV10-3	CAIRTDRYSGANVLTF
-	13	TRBJ2-7	TRBV13	CASSFSTVYEQYF
-	16	TRBJ2-2	TRBV7-2	CASSLPTGVILRELFF
many	15	TRBJ1-6	TRBV2	CASSGTGGLNSPLHF
-	14	TRBJ2-2	TRBV11-2	CASSLDPDTGELFF
few	14	TRBJ2-7	TRBV11-2	CASSLVRGRHEQYF
few	12	TRBJ2-2	TRBV29-1	CSVGDWLAEQFF
once	15	TRBJ2-7	TRBV7-2	CASRSLWAGGYEQYF
many	12	TRBJ1-5	TRBV20-1	CSASGITQPQHF
many	14	TRBJ2-2	TRBV10-3	CATRTSGDTGELFF
many	14	TRBJ1-4	TRBV12-3/TRBV12-4	CASSFGPRDEKLFF
many	15	TRBJ1-2	TRBV20-1	CSARDSGRGQDGYTF